This T cell receptor beta chain was sequenced in a study of cytomegalovirus exposure and HLA in healthy donors. Study-wide results and caveats: CMV antigen specificity of three CMV-associated chains was confirmed in vitro. Accounts indicate the classifier identified cytomegalovirus status with strong specificity and sensitivity.

A note on this clone: The antigen is undetermined.

TCRdb's copy holds only in-frame clones and misses some; the assay was immunoSEQ multiplex PCR. Here the sample spans tens of thousands of clones, around 94% being singletons. Separate from the approximately 700-subject first cohort was the approximately 120-subject validation cohort, to which the donors belonged. The V end lost 4 bases, the J end lost 0 bases, and 6 bases lay between the germline ends. The CDR3 extends over 13 amino acids. From germline, CDR1 is KGHSH and CDR2 LQKENI. Sequences were obtained from PBMCs. The chain is built from TRBV18 and TRBJ1-1; D not certain. The TCR was taken from a woman under 30 in good health and CMV-seropositive. The CDR3 nucleotides read TGTGCCAGCTCACTCCAAATGAACACTGAAGCTTTCTTT. Translating gives CASSLQMNTEAFF.